This TCR beta chain was captured by sequencing in a study of blood T cell repertoires in COVID-19. Study-level background: Some COVID-19 samples were acute and others convalescent; all came from the United States, Italy and Spain. PBMCs, B-cell-depleted T cells, or T cells were the source of the cDNA or gDNA that made up the material.

The CDR3 length is 13 residues. Trimming pared 3 bases from V and 6 bases from J, leaving 11 bases between. In the study's own analysis: Amplification with reference gene primers provided the estimates of nucleated cell counts. TCRdb's table, derived via immunoSEQ multiplex PCR, lists solely in-frame clones and lacks some. The V and J calls and clone size come from that table; D and trimming were worked out from the DNA. The table has about 350,000 clones, almost 90% seen once; the top ten hold about 7%. This chain links TRBV12-3 or TRBV12-4 with TRBJ1-1; possible D gene TRBD1, 5 bases. This clonotype originated in a woman aged 65 to 85 with COVID-19, enrolled during active disease. The sequenced sample was peripheral blood. The CDR3 DNA is TGTGCCAGCAGTTTGGGGCTATGGCCTGAAGCTTTCTTT. Its translation: CASSLGLWPEAFF.